The 15 T cell receptor beta chains in this list originate from one sample, sequenced in a study of blood T cell repertoires in COVID-19. Assay used: immunoSEQ multiplex PCR; TCRdb lists only in-frame clones, some missing. Here the sample spans roughly 200,000 clones, approximately 90% being singletons. Sequencing was performed on PBMCs or T cells enriched from blood (not recorded which). The origin of the receptors is a man younger than 45 who had recovered from COVID-19.

The CDR3 protein is CASSLDAGRDQPQHF. CDR3 nucleotides: TGTGCCAGCAGCTTAGATGCAGGGAGGGATCAGCCCCAGCATTTT. This rearrangement joins TRBV11-1 to TRBJ1-5; D might be TRBD1 (5 bases). With 1 base removed from V and 5 bases from J, the gap between germline ends came to 12 bases. Germline CDR1 and CDR2: SGHAT and FQDESV (reference sequence). There are 15 residues in the CDR3.

The chain carries TRBV3-1 (or the pseudogene TRBV3-2) and TRBJ2-2; D might be TRBD1 (6 bases). Per the germline V gene, CDR1 is LGHDT and CDR2 is YNNKEL (reference sequence). Trimming shortened V by 4 bases and J by 3 bases, and 15 bases separated the two germline ends. The CDR3 runs to 16 residues. The CDR3 DNA reads TGTGCCAGCAGCCGAACAGGGTCTGTTCACACCGGGGAGCTGTTTTTT. This codes for CASSRTGSVHTGELFF.

This chain connects TRBV19 to TRBJ1-1, with 8 bases identical to TRBD1. Losses at the gene ends were 4 bases for V and 5 bases for J; bases not matched to a gene: 6. Germline CDR1 is LNHDA and CDR2 is SQIVND (reference sequence). CDR3 length: 14 residues. This CDR3 reads CASSSYRGETEAFF. CDR3 coding DNA: TGTGCCAGTAGTAGTTACAGGGGGGAGACTGAAGCTTTCTTT.

This clone was observed a handful of times. V and J are TRBV19 and TRBJ2-5; D is possibly TRBD2 (6 bases). The CDR3 length is 12 residues. V dropped 6 bases and J dropped 4 bases, with 9 bases sitting between them. Germline V gene sequence: CDR1 LNHDA, CDR2 SQIVND (reference sequence). The CDR3 region is CASRGLAETQYF. CDR3 in DNA: TGTGCCAGTAGGGGACTGGCAGAGACCCAGTACTTC.

The rearrangement joins TRBV7-2 to TRBJ1-4; D is perhaps TRBD1 (6 bases). Germline lookup yields CDR1 SGHTA and CDR2 FQGNSA. This CDR3 has 14 amino acids. V was clipped by 4 bases and J by 4 bases, with 10 bases between them. CDR3 amino acids: CASSSWGHNEKLFF. The CDR3 region has the DNA TGTGCCAGCAGCTCTTGGGGGCATAATGAAAAACTGTTTTTT.

V and J are TRBV6-2 or TRBV6-3 and TRBJ2-4; D is unresolved. The V end lost 7 bases, the J end lost 0 bases, and 10 bases lay between the germline ends. Germline CDR1 MNHEY, CDR2 SVGEGT. The CDR3 consists of 14 residues. CDR3 loop: CASTPEVAKNIQYF. CDR3 bases: TGTGCCAGCACCCCTGAGGTAGCCAAAAACATTCAGTACTTC.

In DNA, the CDR3 is TGTGCCTGGAGTCTGGGGAGCCGAGAGACCCAGTACTTC. Residues: CAWSLGSRETQYF. The chain carries TRBV30 and TRBJ2-5, with D possibly TRBD2 on 5 matching bases. In germline, CDR1 is GTSNPN, CDR2 SVGIG (reference sequence). This CDR3 region has 13 residues. Trimming cost V 2 bases and J 4 bases, with 11 bases left between them. Looking up the rest from reference TRBV30 and TRBJ2-5 gives the full variable domain: SQTIHQWPATLVQPVGSPLSLECTVEGTSNPNLYWYRQAAGRGLQLLFYSVGIGQISSEVPQNLSASRPQDRQFILSSKKLLLSDSGFYLCAWSLGSRETQYFGPGTRLLVL.

This clone appeared a single time. The J gene is TRBJ1-4, the V gene TRBV28; unclear D gene. V shed 2 bases and J shed 4 bases, with 14 bases lying between them. CDR1 and CDR2 (germline): MDHEN, SYDVKM. This CDR3 is 16 amino acids long. The CDR3 sequence: CASSLRLPGLNEKLFF. In nucleotides, the CDR3 is TGTGCCAGCAGTTTACGGTTACCGGGTCTTAATGAAAAACTGTTTTTT. Full variable domain (remainder filled in from reference TRBV28 and TRBJ1-4): DVKVTQSSRYLVKRTGEKVFLECVQDMDHENMFWYRQDPGLGLRLIYFSYDVKMKEKGDIPEGYSVSREKKERFSLILESASTNQTSMYLCASSLRLPGLNEKLFFGSGTQLSVL.

The genes are TRBV7-9 and TRBJ1-1, with a tentative D call TRBD1 (5 bases). V was clipped by 5 bases and J by 1 base, with 11 bases between them. The CDR3 length is 14 residues. Germline CDR1 SEHNR, CDR2 FQNEAQ (reference sequence). The CDR3 DNA is TGTGCCAGCAGCCAACTTGACAGGAACACTGAAGCTTTCTTT. Its translation: CASSQLDRNTEAFF.

This sequence joins TRBV6-4 and TRBJ1-5; D is unclear. This CDR3 has 15 amino acids. The germline V gene encodes CDR1 MRHNA and CDR2 SNTAGT. V dropped 0 bases and J dropped 0 bases, with 6 bases sitting between them. Here the CDR3 reads CASSDSADSNQPQHF. The DNA of the CDR3 is TGTGCCAGCAGTGACTCGGCTGATAGCAATCAGCCCCAGCATTTT.

The J gene is TRBJ1-2, the V gene TRBV6-5, with 8 bases fitting TRBD1. The CDR3 spans 15 residues. With V trimmed by 7 bases and J by 3 bases, 10 bases remained unmatched. CDR1 is MNHEY and CDR2 is SVGAGI in the germline V gene. CDR3 bases: TGTGCCAGCAAACCGCGGACAGGGAAGGACTATGGCTACACCTTC. Its protein product is CASKPRTGKDYGYTF.

Worth noting for this clone: An end of the junction does not agree with germline; a read error may underlie this. V and J are TRBV7-9 and TRBJ2-2; the match to TRBD1 covers 9 bases. The length of the CDR3 is 15 residues. Germline assignment: CDR1 SEHNR and CDR2 FQNEAQ (reference sequence). CDR3 bases: TGTGCCAGCAGCCCACAGGGGGCGAATACCGGGGAGCTGTTTTTT. Translation gives CASSPQGANTGELFF.

The chain uses TRBV27 and TRBJ2-1, with 7 bases matching TRBD2. This CDR3 is 14 amino acids long. Germline loops: CDR1 MNHEY, CDR2 SMNVEV (reference sequence). Germline trimming cut 2 bases from V and 3 bases from J; bases unmatched to any gene: 1. CDR3 in DNA: TGTGCCAGCAGTTTAGCGGGGGACTACAATGAGCAGTTCTTC. Translated: CASSLAGDYNEQFF.

The DNA of the CDR3 is TGTGCCAGCAGCGTAGAACCAGCGGAGAGCTCTGGGGCCAACGTCCTGACTTTC. It encodes CASSVEPAESSGANVLTF. The V and J genes are TRBV9 and TRBJ2-6; a weak D match, TRBD2 (5 bases). Germline loops: CDR1 SGDLS, CDR2 YYNGEE. Between the trimmed V and J ends, which lost 0 bases and 0 bases, there was a span of 13 bases. CDR3 length: 18 residues.

V gene TRBV18 combines with J gene TRBJ1-3, with 7 bases aligning to TRBD1. The J segment lost 9 bases and the V segment lost 5 bases, leaving 10 bases of the junction unmatched. CDR3 length: 14 amino acids. CDR1 is KGHSH, CDR2 LQKENI, per germline. For the CDR3, the DNA is TGTGCCAGCTCAACGGGACAGTCTTTGGGCACCATATATTTT. Protein: CASSTGQSLGTIYF.